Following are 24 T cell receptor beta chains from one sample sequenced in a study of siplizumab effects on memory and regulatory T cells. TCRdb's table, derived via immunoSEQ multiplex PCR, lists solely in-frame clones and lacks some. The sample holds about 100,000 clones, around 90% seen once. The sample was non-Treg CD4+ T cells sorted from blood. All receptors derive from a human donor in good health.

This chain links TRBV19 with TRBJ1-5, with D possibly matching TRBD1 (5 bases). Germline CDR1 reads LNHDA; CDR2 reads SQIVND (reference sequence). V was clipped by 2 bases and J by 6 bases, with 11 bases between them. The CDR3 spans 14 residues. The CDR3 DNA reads TGTGCCAGTAGTATACCGGGTGGGGGTCAGCCCCAGCATTTT. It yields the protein CASSIPGGGQPQHF. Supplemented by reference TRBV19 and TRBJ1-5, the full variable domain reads DGGITQSPKYLFRKEGQNVTLSCEQNLNHDAMYWYRQDPGQGLRLIYYSQIVNDFQKGDIAEGYSVSREKKESFPLTVTSAQKNPTAFYLCASSIPGGGQPQHFGDGTRLSIL.

The CDR3 bases are TGTGCCAGTAGTATCCTAGGACTAGCGGGAGGAGAGCTGTTTTTT. Amino acid sequence: CASSILGLAGGELFF. The rearrangement links TRBV19 to TRBJ2-2; 14 bases map to TRBD2. This CDR3 has 15 amino acids. Trimming at V came to 3 bases and at J to 11 bases, leaving 5 bases not matched to a gene. In germline, CDR1 is LNHDA, CDR2 SQIVND (reference sequence).

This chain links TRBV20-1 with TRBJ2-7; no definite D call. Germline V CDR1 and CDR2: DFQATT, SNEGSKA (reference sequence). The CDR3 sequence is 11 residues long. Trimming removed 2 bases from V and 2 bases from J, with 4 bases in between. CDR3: CSARFAYEQYF. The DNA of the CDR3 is TGCAGTGCTAGATTCGCCTACGAGCAGTACTTC.

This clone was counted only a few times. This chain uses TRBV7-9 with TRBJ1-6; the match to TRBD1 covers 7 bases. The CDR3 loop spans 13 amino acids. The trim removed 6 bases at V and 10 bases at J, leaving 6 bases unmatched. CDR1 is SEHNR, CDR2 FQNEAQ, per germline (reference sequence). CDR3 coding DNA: TGTGCCAGCAGGGGGGACAGTCGGTCACCCCTCCACTTT. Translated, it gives CASRGDSRSPLHF.

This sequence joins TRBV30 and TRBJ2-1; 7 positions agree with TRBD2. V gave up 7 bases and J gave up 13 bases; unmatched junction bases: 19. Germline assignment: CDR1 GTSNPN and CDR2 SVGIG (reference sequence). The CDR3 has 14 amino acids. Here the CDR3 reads CAFTVGGPGNGQFF. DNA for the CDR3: TGTGCCTTCACGGTGGGAGGGCCGGGGAATGGACAGTTCTTC. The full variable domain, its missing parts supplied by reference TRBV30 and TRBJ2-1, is SQTIHQWPATLVQPVGSPLSLECTVEGTSNPNLYWYRQAAGRGLQLLFYSVGIGQISSEVPQNLSASRPQDRQFILSSKKLLLSDSGFYLCAFTVGGPGNGQFFGPGTRLTVL.

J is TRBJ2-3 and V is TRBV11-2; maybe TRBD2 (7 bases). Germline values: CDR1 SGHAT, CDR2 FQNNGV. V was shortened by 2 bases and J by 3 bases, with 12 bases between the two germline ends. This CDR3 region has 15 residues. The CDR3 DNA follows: TGTGCCAGCAGCTTATTGGGGGGGGCTACAGATACGCAGTATTTT. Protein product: CASSLLGGATDTQYF. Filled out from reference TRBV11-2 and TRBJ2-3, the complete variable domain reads EAGVAQSPRYKIIEKRQSVAFWCNPISGHATLYWYQQILGQGPKLLIQFQNNGVVDDSQLPKDRFSAERLKGVDSTLKIQPAKLEDSAVYLCASSLLGGATDTQYFGPGTRLTVL.

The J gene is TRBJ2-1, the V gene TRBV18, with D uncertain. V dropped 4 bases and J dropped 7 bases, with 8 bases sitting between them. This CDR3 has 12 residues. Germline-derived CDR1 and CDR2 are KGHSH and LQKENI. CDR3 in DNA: TGTGCCAGCTCACTGTCCATTAATGAGCAGTTCTTC. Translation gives CASSLSINEQFF.

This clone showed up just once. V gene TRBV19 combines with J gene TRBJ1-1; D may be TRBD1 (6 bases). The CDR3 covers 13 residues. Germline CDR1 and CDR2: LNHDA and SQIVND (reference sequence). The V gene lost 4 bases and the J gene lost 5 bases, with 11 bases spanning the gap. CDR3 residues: CASSNRERTEAFF. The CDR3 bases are TGTGCCAGTAGTAACAGGGAAAGGACTGAAGCTTTCTTT.

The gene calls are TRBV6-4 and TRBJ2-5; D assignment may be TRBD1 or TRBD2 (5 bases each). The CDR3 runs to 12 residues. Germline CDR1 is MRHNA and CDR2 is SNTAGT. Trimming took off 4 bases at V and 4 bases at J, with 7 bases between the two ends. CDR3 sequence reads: CASSGGRETQYF. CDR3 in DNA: TGTGCCAGCAGTGGGGGGAGAGAGACCCAGTACTTC.

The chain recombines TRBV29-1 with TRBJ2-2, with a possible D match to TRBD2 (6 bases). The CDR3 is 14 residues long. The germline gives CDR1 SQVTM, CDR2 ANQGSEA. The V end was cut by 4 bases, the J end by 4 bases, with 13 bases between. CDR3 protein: CSVAGLSVTGELFF. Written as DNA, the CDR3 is TGCAGCGTTGCCGGACTATCTGTCACCGGGGAGCTGTTTTTT.

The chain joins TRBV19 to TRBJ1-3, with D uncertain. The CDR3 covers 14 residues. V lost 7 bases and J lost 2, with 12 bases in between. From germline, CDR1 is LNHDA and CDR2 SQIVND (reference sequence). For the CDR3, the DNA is TGTGCCAGTACCTTTGGGGTAGCTGGAAACACCATATATTTT. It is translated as CASTFGVAGNTIYF.

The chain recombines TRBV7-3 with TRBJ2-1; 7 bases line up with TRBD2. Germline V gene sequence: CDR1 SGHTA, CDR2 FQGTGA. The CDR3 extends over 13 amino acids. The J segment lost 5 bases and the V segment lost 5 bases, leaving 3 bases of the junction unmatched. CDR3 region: CASSLGLNNEQFF. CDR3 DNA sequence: TGTGCCAGCAGCCTGGGACTAAACAATGAGCAGTTCTTC.

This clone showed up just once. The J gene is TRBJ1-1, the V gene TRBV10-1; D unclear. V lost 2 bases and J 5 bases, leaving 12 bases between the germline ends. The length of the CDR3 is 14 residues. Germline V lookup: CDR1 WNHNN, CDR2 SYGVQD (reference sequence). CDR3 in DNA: TGCGCCAGCAGTGAGGAGGGAATGTGGACTGAAGCTTTCTTT. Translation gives CASSEEGMWTEAFF.

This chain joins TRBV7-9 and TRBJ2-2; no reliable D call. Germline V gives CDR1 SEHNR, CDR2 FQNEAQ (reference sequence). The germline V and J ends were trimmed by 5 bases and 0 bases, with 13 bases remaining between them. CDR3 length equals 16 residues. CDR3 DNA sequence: TGTGCCAGCAGCCGGAATTCCGGCACGAACACCGGGGAGCTGTTTTTT. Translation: CASSRNSGTNTGELFF.

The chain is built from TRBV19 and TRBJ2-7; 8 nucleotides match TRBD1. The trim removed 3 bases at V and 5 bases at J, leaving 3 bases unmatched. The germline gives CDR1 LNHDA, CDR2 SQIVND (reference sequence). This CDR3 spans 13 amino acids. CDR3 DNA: TGTGCCAGTAGTATGCAGGGGGCGGACGAGCAGTACTTC. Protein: CASSMQGADEQYF.

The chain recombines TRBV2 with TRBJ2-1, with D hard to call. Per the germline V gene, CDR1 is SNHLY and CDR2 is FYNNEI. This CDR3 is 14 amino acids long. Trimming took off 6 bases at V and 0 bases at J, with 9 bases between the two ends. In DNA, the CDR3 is TGTGCCAGCAGCCATAGGAGCTCCTACAATGAGCAGTTCTTC. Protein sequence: CASSHRSSYNEQFF. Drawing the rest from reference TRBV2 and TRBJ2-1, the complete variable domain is EPEVTQTPSHQVTQMGQEVILRCVPISNHLYFYWYRQILGQKVEFLVSFYNNEISEKSEIFDDQFSVERPDGSNFTLKIRSTKLEDSAMYFCASSHRSSYNEQFFGPGTRLTVL.

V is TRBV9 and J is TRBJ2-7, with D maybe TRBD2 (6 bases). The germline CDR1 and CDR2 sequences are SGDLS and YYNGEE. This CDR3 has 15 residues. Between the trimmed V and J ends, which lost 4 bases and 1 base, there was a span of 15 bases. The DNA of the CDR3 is TGTGCCAGCAGCCCTCGAGGTAGCGGATCCTACGAGCAGTACTTC. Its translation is CASSPRGSGSYEQYF.

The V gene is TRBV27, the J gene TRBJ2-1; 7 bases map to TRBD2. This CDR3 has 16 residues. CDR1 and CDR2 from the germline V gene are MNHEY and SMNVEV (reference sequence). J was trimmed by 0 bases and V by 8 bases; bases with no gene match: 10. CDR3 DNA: TGTGCCAGCCGTGATAGCGGGCGGAGCTCCTACAATGAGCAGTTCTTC. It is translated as CASRDSGRSSYNEQFF.

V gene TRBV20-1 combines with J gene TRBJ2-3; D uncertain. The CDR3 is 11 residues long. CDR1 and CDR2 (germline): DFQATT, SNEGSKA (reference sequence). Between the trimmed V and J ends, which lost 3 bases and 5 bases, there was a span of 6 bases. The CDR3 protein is CSASYGDTQYF. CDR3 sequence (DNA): TGCAGTGCTAGCTACGGAGATACGCAGTATTTT.

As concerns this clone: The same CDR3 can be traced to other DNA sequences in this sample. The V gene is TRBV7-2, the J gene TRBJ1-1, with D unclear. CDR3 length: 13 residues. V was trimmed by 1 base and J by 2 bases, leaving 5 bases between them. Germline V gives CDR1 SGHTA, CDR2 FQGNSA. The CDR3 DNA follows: TGTGCCAGCAGCTTAGGGCGAAACACTGAAGCTTTCTTT. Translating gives CASSLGRNTEAFF.

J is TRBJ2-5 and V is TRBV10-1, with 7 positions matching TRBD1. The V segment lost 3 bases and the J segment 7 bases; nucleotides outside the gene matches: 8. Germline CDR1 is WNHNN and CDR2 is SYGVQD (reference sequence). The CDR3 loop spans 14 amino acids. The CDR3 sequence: CASSEGGPSGTQYF. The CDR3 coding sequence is TGCGCCAGCAGTGAAGGGGGCCCCTCGGGGACCCAGTACTTC.

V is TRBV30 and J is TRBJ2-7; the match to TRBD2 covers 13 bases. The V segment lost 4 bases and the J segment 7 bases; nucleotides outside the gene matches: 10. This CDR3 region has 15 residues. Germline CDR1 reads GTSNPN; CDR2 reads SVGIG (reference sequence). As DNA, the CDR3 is TGTGCCTGGAACCGCGGAGGACTAGCGGGAGAGGAGCAGTACTTC. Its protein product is CAWNRGGLAGEEQYF.

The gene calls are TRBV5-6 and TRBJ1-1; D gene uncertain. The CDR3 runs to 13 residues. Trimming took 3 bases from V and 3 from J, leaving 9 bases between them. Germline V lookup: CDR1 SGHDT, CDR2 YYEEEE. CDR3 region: CASSYRVDTEAFF. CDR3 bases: TGTGCCAGCAGCTATAGGGTTGACACTGAAGCTTTCTTT.

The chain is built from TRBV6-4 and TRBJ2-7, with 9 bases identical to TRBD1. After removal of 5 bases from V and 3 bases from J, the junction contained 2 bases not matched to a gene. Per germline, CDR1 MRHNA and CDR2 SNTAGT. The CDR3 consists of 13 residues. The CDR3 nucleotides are TGTGCCAGCAGTCAGACAGGGGGCTACGAGCAGTACTTC. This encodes CASSQTGGYEQYF.